These 3 T cell receptor beta chains were all obtained from the same sample, sequenced in a study of shared clonotypes between healthy human individuals. Only CD45RO-negative cells positively selected for CCR7 counted as naive CD8 cells, so terminally differentiated effector memory CD45RA+ cells were excluded. Clones were sequenced by immunoSEQ multiplex PCR, and TCRdb holds only the in-frame ones, with some missing. The data show roughly 590,000 clones, around 95% seen once. Sequencing used naive CD8+ T cells sorted from blood. The receptor source for this set is a woman in her 30s in good health.

V is TRBV11-2 and J is TRBJ1-4; D remains ambiguous. The V end lost 1 base, the J end lost 2 bases, and 8 bases lay between the germline ends. There are 15 residues in the CDR3. Germline V gene sequence: CDR1 SGHAT, CDR2 FQNNGV. CDR3: CASSLGGETNEKLFF. The CDR3 nucleotides read TGTGCCAGCAGCTTAGGTGGAGAGACTAATGAAAAACTGTTTTTT.

The chain carries TRBV2 and TRBJ2-7; 7 bases match TRBD2. The CDR3 has 13 amino acids. V was clipped by 11 bases and J by 3 bases; unmatched bases: 10. CDR1 SNHLY and CDR2 FYNNEI come from the germline V gene. The CDR3 reads CAGSLGGIYEQYF. CDR3 coding DNA: TGTGCCGGGTCTTTGGGAGGGATCTACGAGCAGTACTTC.

This chain connects TRBV6-6 to TRBJ2-5; maybe TRBD2 (7 bases). The CDR3 runs to 16 residues. Per germline, CDR1 MNHNY and CDR2 SVGAGI (reference sequence). Between the trimmed V and J ends, which lost 6 bases and 4 bases, there was a span of 21 bases. The CDR3 loop reads CASRDLGEGEGETQYF. In nucleotides, the CDR3 is TGTGCCAGCAGGGACCTCGGGGAGGGGGAAGGAGAGACCCAGTACTTC.